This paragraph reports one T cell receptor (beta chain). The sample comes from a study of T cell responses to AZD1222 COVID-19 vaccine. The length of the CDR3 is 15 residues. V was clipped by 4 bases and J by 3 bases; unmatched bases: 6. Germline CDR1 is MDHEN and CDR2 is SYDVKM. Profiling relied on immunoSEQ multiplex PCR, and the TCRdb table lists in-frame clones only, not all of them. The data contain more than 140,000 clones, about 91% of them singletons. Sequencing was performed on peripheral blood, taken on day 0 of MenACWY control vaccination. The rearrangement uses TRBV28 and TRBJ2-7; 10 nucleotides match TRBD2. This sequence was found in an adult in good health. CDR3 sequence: CASSSLAGALYEQYF. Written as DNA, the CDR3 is TGTGCCAGCAGTTCCCTAGCGGGAGCCCTCTACGAGCAGTACTTC.